This T cell receptor beta chain was captured in a study of siplizumab effects on memory and regulatory T cells. Assays captured around 97,000 TCR templates per sample. Clones were read by immunoSEQ multiplex PCR, and TCRdb kept only the in-frame ones, dropping some. The sample holds some 75,000 clones; 90% to 95% are singletons and the top ten take 5%. This TCR came from a human donor in good health. Source material: CD8+ T cells sorted from blood.

As DNA, the CDR3 is TGTGCCAGCAGCCCTAACATAAACGGAGAAAAACTGTTTTTT. Translating it yields CASSPNINGEKLFF. The chain employs TRBV7-9 and TRBJ1-4; D is uncertain. CDR3 size: 14 residues. CDR1 and CDR2 from the germline V gene are SEHNR and FQNEAQ (reference sequence). The V end lost 5 bases, the J end lost 8 bases, and 15 bases lay between the germline ends.